Shown below are 2 T cell receptor beta chains from a single sample sequenced in a study of early stage breast cancer tumors. Generated by immunoSEQ multiplex PCR, the TCRdb table keeps only in-frame clones and is missing some. The sample carries about 63,000 clones, around 80% recorded once. Material for sequencing was blood. The source of these receptors is a person in their thirties with breast cancer.

This clone is medium-sized (0.01 to 0.1%) in the sample. V and J are TRBV20-1 and TRBJ1-1; tentative D call: TRBD1 (6 bases). Looked up from germline, CDR1 is DFQATT and CDR2 is SNEGSKA (reference sequence). This CDR3 is built from 11 residues. V lost 5 bases and J lost 12, with 16 bases in between. The CDR3 loop reads CSAARQARSFF. The CDR3 DNA follows: TGCAGTGCTGCCCGACAGGCTAGGTCTTTCTTT.

The chain joins TRBV5-1 to TRBJ2-7; tentative D call: TRBD2 (5 bases). Germline V gene data show CDR1 as SGHRS and CDR2 as YFSETQ. The length of the CDR3 is 15 residues. Deletions cut 2 bases from V and 6 bases from J, with 18 bases between. The CDR3 sequence: CASSFDGSGIGEQYF. In DNA form, the CDR3 reads TGCGCCAGCAGCTTCGATGGGTCCGGGATCGGCGAGCAGTACTTC. The full variable domain, its missing parts supplied by reference TRBV5-1 and TRBJ2-7, is KAGVTQTPRYLIKTRGQQVTLSCSPISGHRSVSWYQQTPGQGLQFLFEYFSETQRNKGNFPGRFSGRQFSNSRSEMNVSTLELGDSALYLCASSFDGSGIGEQYFGPGTRLTVT.